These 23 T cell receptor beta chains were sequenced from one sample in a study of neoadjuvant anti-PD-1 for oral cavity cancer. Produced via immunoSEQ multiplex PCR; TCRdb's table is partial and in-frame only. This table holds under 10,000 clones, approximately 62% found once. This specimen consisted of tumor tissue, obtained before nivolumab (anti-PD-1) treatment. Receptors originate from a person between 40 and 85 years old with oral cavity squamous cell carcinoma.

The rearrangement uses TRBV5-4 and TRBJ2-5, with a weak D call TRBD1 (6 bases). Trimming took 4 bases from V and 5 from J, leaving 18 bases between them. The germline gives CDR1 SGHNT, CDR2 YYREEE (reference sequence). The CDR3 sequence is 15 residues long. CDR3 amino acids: CASSKQQGVQETQYF. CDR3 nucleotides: TGTGCCAGCAGCAAACAACAGGGAGTTCAGGAGACCCAGTACTTC.

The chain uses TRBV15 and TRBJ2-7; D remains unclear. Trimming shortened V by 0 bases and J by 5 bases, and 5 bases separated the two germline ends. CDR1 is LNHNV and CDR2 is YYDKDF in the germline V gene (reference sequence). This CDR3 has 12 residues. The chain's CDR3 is CATSRDRNEQYF. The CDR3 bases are TGTGCCACCAGCAGAGATCGGAACGAGCAGTACTTC. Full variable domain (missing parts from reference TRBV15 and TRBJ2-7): DAMVIQNPRYQVTQFGKPVTLSCSQTLNHNVMYWYQQKSSQAPKLLFHYYDKDFNNEADTPDNFQSRRPNTSFCFLDIRSPGLGDTAMYLCATSRDRNEQYFGPGTRLTVT.

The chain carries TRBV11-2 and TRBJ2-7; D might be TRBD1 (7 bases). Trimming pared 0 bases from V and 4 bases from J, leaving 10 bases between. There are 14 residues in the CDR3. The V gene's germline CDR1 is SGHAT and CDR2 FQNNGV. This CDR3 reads CASSLEQGRYEQYF. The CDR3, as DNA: TGTGCCAGCAGCTTAGAACAGGGGAGGTACGAGCAGTACTTC. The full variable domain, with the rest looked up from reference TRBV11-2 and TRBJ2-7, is EAGVAQSPRYKIIEKRQSVAFWCNPISGHATLYWYQQILGQGPKLLIQFQNNGVVDDSQLPKDRFSAERLKGVDSTLKIQPAKLEDSAVYLCASSLEQGRYEQYFGPGTRLTVT.

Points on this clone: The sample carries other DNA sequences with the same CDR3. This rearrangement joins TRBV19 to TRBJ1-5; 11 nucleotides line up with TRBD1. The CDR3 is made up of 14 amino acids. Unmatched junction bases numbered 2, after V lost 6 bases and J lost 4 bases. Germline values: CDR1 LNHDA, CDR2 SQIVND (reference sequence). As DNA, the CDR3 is TGTGCCAGTAGCGGGACAGGGGGTAATCAGCCCCAGCATTTT. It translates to CASSGTGGNQPQHF.

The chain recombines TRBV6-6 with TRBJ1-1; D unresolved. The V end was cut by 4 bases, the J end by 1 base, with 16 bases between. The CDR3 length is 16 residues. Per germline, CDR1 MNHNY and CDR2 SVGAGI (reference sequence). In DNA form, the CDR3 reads TGTGCCAGCAGTTTTAGGTCCGGAACGGGGAACACTGAAGCTTTCTTT. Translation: CASSFRSGTGNTEAFF.

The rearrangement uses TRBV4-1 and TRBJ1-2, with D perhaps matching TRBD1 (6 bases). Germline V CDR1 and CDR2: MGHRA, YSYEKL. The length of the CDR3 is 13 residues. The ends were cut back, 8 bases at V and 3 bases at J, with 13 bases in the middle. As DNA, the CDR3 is TGCGCCAGCGGTCAGGGGCCCTACTATGGCTACACCTTC. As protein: CASGQGPYYGYTF.

In nucleotides, the CDR3 is TGTGCCAGCAGCTTGGCCCTCAGGGGGATTGAAGGGGAGACCCAGTACTTC. Translating it yields CASSLALRGIEGETQYF. The chain combines TRBV5-8 with TRBJ2-5; 7 positions agree with TRBD1. The germline V gene has CDR1 SGHTS and CDR2 YDEGEE. The V segment lost 0 bases and the J segment 5 bases; nucleotides outside the gene matches: 13. The CDR3 spans 17 residues. Using reference TRBV5-8 and TRBJ2-5 for the parts outside the CDR3, the full variable domain is EAGVTQSPTHLIKTRGQQATLRCSPISGHTSVYWYQQALGLGLQFLLWYDEGEERNRGNFPPRFSGRQFPNYSSELNVNALELEDSALYLCASSLALRGIEGETQYFGPGTRLLVL.

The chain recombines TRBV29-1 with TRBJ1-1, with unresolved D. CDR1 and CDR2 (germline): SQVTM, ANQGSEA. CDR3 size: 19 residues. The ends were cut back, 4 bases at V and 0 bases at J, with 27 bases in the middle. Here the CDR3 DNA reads TGCAGCGTTGCGGAATCGCGGACTGCCGATTGGACTATGAACACTGAAGCTTTCTTT. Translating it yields CSVAESRTADWTMNTEAFF.

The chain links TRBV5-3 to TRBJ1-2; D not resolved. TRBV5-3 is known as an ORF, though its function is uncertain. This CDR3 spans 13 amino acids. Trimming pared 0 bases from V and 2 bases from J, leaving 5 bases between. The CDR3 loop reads CARSLGGNYGYTF. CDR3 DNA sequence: TGTGCCAGAAGCTTGGGCGGAAACTATGGCTACACCTTC.

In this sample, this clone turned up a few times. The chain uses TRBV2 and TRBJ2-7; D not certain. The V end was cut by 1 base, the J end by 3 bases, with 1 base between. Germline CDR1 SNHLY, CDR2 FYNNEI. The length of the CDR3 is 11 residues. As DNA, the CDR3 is TGTGCCAGCAGTGAAGACTACGAGCAGTACTTC. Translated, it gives CASSEDYEQYF.

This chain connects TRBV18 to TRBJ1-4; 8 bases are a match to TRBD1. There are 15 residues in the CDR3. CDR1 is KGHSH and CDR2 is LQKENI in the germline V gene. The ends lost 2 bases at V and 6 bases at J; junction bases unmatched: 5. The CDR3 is CASSPEQGADEKLFF. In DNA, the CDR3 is TGTGCCAGCTCACCAGAGCAGGGGGCGGATGAAAAACTGTTTTTT.

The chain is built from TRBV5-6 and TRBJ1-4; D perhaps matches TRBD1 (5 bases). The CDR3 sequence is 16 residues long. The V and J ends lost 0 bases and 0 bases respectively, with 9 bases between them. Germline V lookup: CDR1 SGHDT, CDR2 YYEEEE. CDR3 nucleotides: TGTGCCAGCAGCTTGGGGCAGGGTACAACTAATGAAAAACTGTTTTTT. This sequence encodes CASSLGQGTTNEKLFF.

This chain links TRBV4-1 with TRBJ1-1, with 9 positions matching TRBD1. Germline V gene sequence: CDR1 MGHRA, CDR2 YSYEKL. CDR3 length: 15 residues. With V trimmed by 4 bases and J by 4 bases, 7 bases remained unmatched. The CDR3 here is CASSRGQGPGTEAFF. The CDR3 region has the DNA TGCGCCAGCAGCCGGGGACAGGGTCCAGGCACTGAAGCTTTCTTT.

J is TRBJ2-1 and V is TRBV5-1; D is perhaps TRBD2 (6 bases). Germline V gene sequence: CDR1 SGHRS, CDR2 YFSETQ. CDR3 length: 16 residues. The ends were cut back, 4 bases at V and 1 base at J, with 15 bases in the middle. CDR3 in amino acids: CASSRESVASYNEQFF. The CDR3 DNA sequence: TGCGCCAGCAGCCGGGAGTCGGTAGCTTCCTACAATGAGCAGTTCTTC.

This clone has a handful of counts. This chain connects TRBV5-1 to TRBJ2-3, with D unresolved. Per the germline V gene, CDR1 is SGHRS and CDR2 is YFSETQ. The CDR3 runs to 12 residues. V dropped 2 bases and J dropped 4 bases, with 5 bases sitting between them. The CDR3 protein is CASSLGSDTQYF. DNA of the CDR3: TGCGCCAGCAGCTTAGGGTCAGATACGCAGTATTTT. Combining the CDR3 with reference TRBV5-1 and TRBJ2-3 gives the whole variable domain KAGVTQTPRYLIKTRGQQVTLSCSPISGHRSVSWYQQTPGQGLQFLFEYFSETQRNKGNFPGRFSGRQFSNSRSEMNVSTLELGDSALYLCASSLGSDTQYFGPGTRLTVL.

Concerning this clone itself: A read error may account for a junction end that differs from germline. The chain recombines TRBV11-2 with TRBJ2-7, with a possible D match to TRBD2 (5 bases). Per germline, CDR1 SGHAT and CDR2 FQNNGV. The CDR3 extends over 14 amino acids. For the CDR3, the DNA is TGTGCCAGCAGCCTAGCCCTTTTAACCTACAAGCAGTACTTC. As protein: CASSLALLTYKQYF.

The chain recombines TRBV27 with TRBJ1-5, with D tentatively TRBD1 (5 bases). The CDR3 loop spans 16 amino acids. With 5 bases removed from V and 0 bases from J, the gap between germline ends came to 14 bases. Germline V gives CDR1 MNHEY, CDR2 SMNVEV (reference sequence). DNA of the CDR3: TGTGCCAGCAGTCCTGGGACCGACCCTAGCAATCAGCCCCAGCATTTT. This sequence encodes CASSPGTDPSNQPQHF.

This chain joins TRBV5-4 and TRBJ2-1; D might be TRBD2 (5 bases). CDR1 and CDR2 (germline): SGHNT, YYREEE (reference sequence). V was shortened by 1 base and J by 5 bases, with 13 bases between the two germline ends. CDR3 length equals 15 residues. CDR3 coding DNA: TGTGCCAGCAGCTTGACCTGGGGAGTCCACAATGAGCAGTTCTTC. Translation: CASSLTWGVHNEQFF.

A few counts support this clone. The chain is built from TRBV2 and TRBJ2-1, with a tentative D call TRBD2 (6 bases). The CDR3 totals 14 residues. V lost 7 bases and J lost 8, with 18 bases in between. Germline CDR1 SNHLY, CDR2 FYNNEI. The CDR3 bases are TGTGCCAGCACAACCCGGGGGTTAGTTCATGAGCAGTTCTTC. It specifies CASTTRGLVHEQFF.

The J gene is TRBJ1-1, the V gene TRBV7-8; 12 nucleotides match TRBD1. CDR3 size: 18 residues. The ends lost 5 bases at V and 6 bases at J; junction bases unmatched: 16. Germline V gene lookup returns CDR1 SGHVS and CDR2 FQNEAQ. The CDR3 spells CASSVTPGQGAKDAEAFF. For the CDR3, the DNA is TGTGCCAGCAGCGTAACCCCGGGACAGGGGGCGAAGGACGCTGAAGCTTTCTTT.

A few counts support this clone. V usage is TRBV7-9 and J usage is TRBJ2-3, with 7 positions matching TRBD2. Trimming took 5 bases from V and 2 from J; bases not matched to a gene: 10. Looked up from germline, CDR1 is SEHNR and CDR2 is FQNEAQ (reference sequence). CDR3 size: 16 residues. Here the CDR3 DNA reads TGTGCCAGCAGCATCCAACTAGCGTGGGACACAGATACGCAGTATTTT. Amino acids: CASSIQLAWDTDTQYF.

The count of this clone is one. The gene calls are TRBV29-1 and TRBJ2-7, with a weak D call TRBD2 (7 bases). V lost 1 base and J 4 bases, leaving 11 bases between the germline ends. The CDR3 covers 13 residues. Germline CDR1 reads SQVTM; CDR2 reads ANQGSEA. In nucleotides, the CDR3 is TGCAGCGTTGAAGGAGGGGGGGGGTACGAGCAGTACTTC. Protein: CSVEGGGGYEQYF.

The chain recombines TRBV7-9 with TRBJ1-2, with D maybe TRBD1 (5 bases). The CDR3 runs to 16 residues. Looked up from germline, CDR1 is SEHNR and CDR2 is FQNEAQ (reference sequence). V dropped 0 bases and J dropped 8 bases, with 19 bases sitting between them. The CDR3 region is CASSLAYSDRTGGYTF. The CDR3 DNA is TGTGCCAGCAGCTTAGCCTACAGCGACAGAACGGGAGGCTACACCTTC.